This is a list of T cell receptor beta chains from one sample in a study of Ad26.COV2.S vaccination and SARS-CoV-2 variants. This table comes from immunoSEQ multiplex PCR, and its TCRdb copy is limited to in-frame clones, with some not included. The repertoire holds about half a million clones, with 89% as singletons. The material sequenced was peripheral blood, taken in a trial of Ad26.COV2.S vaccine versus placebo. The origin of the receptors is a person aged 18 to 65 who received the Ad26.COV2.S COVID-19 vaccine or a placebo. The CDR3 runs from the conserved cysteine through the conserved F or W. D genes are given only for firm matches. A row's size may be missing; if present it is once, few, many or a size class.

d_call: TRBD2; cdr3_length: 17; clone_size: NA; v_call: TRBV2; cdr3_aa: CASEGSPRAGVLETQYF
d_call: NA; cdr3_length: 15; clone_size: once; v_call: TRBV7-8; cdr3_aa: CASSLAARSTDTQYF
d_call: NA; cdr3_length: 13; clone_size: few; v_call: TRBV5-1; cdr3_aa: CASSHSNQETQYF
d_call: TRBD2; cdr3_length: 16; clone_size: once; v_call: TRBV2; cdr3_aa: CASSLHGTTGTDTQYF
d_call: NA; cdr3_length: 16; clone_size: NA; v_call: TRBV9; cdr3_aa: CASSPQGGATTGELFF
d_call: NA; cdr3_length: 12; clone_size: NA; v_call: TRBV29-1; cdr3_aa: CSVEDSVVEQYF
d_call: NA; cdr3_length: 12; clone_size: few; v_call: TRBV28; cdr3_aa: CASSLGHYGYTF
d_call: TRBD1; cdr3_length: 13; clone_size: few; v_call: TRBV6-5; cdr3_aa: CATLGTGYNEQFF
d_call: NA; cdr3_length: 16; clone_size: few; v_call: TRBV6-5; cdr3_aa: CASSYLRLRNNSPLHF
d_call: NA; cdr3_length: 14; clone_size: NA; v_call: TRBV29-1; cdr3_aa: CSVDDVGDTGELFF
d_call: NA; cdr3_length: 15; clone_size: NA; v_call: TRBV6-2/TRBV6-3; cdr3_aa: CASSYGVLSSYEQYF
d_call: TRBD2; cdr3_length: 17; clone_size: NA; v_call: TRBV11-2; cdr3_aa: CASSPLPWRGFQETQYF
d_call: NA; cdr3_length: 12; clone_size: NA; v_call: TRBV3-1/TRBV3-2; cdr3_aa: CASSPFTDTQYF
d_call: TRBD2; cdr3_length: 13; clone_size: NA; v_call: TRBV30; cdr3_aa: CAWRLAGGETQYF
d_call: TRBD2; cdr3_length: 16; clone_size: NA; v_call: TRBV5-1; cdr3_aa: CASSLGAGGTYNEQFF
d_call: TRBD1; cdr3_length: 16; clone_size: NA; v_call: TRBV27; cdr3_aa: CASRNKTGRNTGELFF
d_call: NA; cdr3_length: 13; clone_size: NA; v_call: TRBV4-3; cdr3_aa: CASSPAGFYGYTF
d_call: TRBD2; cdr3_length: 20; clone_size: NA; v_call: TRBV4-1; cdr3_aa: CASSQDLAGRLASTFYEQYF
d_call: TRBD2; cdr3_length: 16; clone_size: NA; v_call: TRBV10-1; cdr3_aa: CASLTKAGGNYNEQFF
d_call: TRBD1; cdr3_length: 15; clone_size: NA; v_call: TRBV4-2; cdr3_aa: CASSRTGGGDSPLHF
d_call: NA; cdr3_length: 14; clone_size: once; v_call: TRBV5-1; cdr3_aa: CASSLARTNTEAFF
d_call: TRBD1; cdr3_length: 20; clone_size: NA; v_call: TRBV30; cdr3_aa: CAWSENRTGGLFSYNSPLHF
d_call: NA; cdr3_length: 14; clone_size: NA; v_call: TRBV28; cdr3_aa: CASNPMGINYGYTF
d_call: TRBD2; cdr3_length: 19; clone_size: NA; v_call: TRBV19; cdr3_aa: CASSIEVLAGGPSIHEQYF
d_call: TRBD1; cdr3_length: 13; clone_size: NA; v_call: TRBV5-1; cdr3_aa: CASSRTGLDTQYF
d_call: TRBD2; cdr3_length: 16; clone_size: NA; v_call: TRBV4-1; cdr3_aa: CASSGGTSGLQETQYF
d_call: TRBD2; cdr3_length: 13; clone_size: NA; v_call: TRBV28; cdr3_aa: CATKREQSNEQFF
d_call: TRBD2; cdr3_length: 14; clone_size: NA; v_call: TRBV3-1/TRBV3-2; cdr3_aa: CASGRTSGTGELFF
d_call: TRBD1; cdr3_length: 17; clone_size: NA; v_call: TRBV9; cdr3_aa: CASSARSGGQGNSPLHF
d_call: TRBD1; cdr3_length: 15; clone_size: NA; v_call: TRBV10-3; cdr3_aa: CAISEGDRGPYEQYF
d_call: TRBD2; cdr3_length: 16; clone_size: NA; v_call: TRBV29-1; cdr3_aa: CSPRPPLAGVCYEQYF
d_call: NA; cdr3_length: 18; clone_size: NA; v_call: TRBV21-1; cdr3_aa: CASSKGSTPTPHNSPLHF
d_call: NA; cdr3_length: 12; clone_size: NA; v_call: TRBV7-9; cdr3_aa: CASSLEADTQYF
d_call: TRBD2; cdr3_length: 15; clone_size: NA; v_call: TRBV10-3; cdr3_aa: CAISEGSGGSYEQYF
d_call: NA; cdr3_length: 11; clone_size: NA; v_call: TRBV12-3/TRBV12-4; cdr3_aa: CASTGGKTQYF
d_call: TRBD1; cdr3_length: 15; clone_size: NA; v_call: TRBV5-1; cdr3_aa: CASSLGQGARETQYF
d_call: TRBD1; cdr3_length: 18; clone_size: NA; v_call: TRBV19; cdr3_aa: CASSPRQGARPYQETQYF
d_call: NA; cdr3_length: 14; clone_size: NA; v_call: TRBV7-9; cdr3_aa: CASSLGTLGETQYF
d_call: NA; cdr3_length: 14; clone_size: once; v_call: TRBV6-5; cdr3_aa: CASRGDSDIYEQYF
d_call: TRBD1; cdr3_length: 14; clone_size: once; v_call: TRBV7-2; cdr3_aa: CASRSRGPSYEQYF
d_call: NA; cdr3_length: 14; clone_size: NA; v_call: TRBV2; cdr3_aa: CASSEAPHTGSAFF